These 15 T cell receptor beta chains were sequenced from one sample in a study of OX40 agonist ivuxolimab in advanced cancers. The repertoire was sequenced with immunoSEQ multiplex PCR; TCRdb's copy has only in-frame clones and lacks some. In the table there are 45,000 to 65,000 clones, 75% to 90% of which are singletons. This sample comprised CD4+ or CD8+ T cells sorted from blood, obtained in a trial of the OX40 agonist ivuxolimab. The receptors shown here come from an adult with an advanced solid tumor such as melanoma, head and neck, liver or kidney cancer.

V gene TRBV6-6 combines with J gene TRBJ2-7, with D perhaps assigned TRBD1 or TRBD2 (6 bases each). This CDR3 has 14 residues. Per germline, CDR1 MNHNY and CDR2 SVGAGI (reference sequence). V was trimmed by 6 bases and J by 1 base, leaving 13 bases between them. The CDR3 DNA follows: TGTGCCAGCAGGGGGGGACACCAATCCTACGAGCAGTACTTC. It codes for CASRGGHQSYEQYF.

Only one count was recorded for this clone. The gene calls are TRBV30 and TRBJ1-5; no clear D. With 1 base removed from V and 2 bases from J, the gap between germline ends came to 6 bases. Germline V gene lookup returns CDR1 GTSNPN and CDR2 SVGIG (reference sequence). This CDR3 comprises 13 residues. CDR3 sequence: CAWSGGGNQPQHF. In DNA form, the CDR3 reads TGTGCCTGGAGTGGTGGGGGCAATCAGCCCCAGCATTTT.

This clone was observed a single time. The rearrangement joins TRBV30 to TRBJ2-5; D tentatively reads TRBD1 or TRBD2 (5 bases each). From germline, CDR1 is GTSNPN and CDR2 SVGIG (reference sequence). V shed 5 bases and J shed 2 bases, with 15 bases lying between them. The CDR3 runs to 14 residues. The chain's CDR3 is CAWDGATYQETQYF. The CDR3 DNA reads TGTGCCTGGGACGGGGCGACGTATCAAGAGACCCAGTACTTC.

The chain is built from TRBV2 and TRBJ2-7, with 7 bases aligning to TRBD1. The CDR3 has 18 amino acids. J was trimmed by 2 bases and V by 5 bases; bases with no gene match: 18. The germline V gene encodes CDR1 SNHLY and CDR2 FYNNEI. The CDR3 region is CASSTLLLDRRAPYEQYF. CDR3 in DNA: TGTGCCAGCAGTACCCTTCTCTTGGACAGGCGAGCTCCCTACGAGCAGTACTTC.

This sequence joins TRBV7-2 and TRBJ1-1; no clear D. Germline assignment: CDR1 SGHTA and CDR2 FQGNSA. The CDR3 has 14 residues. With 1 base removed from V and 2 bases from J, the gap between germline ends came to 8 bases. CDR3 amino acids: CASSLGGFNTEAFF. CDR3 nucleotide sequence: TGTGCCAGCAGCTTAGGGGGATTCAACACTGAAGCTTTCTTT.

A remark on this clone: An end of the junction differs from the germline gene, which may be a read error. The chain carries TRBV7-2 and TRBJ2-3; D possibly corresponds to TRBD2 (6 bases). The CDR3 has 12 residues. Germline V gene data show CDR1 as SGHTA and CDR2 as FQGNSA. The CDR3 reads CASSLATGTQYF. The CDR3 DNA is TGTGCCAGCAGCCTAGCGACGGGTACGCAGTATTTT.

The rearrangement uses TRBV14 and TRBJ2-7, with D hard to call. Trimming removed 4 bases at V and 2 bases at J, with 12 bases between. Looked up from germline, CDR1 is SGHDN and CDR2 is FVKESK. The CDR3 has 14 residues. The CDR3 nucleotides read TGTGCCAGCAGCCCTATTGGGCAGGCCTACGAGCAGTACTTC. Its translation: CASSPIGQAYEQYF.

The DNA of the CDR3 is TGTGCCAGCAGTCTCGGACAGGGGCAAGAAAAACTGTTTTTT. Translated, it gives CASSLGQGQEKLFF. The chain carries TRBV28 and TRBJ1-4; 9 bases map to TRBD1. The V and J ends lost 5 bases and 8 bases, in that order; junction bases with no gene match: 6. The CDR3 loop spans 14 amino acids. The germline V gene has CDR1 MDHEN and CDR2 SYDVKM.

This chain connects TRBV6-1 to TRBJ2-1; TRBD1 might be the D (5 bases). The germline V and J ends were trimmed by 2 bases and 0 bases, with 17 bases remaining between them. This CDR3 spans 18 amino acids. The germline V gene has CDR1 MNHNS and CDR2 SASEGT. This CDR3 reads CASSETTWGAYSYNEQFF. The CDR3 region has the DNA TGTGCCAGCAGTGAAACCACCTGGGGCGCCTACTCCTACAATGAGCAGTTCTTC.

V and J are TRBV10-2 and TRBJ2-7; D ambiguous. Germline CDR1 WSHSY, CDR2 SAAADI. V lost 3 bases, J lost 0 bases, and 0 bases lay in between. CDR3 size: 11 residues. CDR3 amino acids: CASSDSYEQYF. The CDR3 DNA sequence: TGCGCCAGCAGTGACTCCTACGAGCAGTACTTC.

The V gene is TRBV2, the J gene TRBJ2-5; TRBD2 agrees at 7 bases. With 7 bases clipped from V and 5 bases from J, the junction kept 7 bases outside the gene matches. The CDR3 consists of 13 residues. Germline CDR1 reads SNHLY; CDR2 reads FYNNEI. The CDR3 DNA reads as TGTGCCAGCAAGCGGGACGGGGTCGAGACCCAGTACTTC. Amino acid sequence: CASKRDGVETQYF.

This chain connects TRBV5-1 to TRBJ2-5; D ambiguous. The CDR3 totals 11 residues. V was pared by 2 bases and J by 5 bases, with 4 bases between. The germline gives CDR1 SGHRS, CDR2 YFSETQ. CDR3 nucleotide sequence: TGCGCCAGCAGCTTATGGGAGACCCAGTACTTC. Translated: CASSLWETQYF.

This rearrangement joins TRBV29-1 to TRBJ2-5, with TRBD2 matching over 8 bases. J lost 4 bases, V lost 5 bases, and 12 bases had no gene match. CDR1 SQVTM and CDR2 ANQGSEA come from the germline V gene. This CDR3 contains 15 residues. DNA for the CDR3: TGCAGCGTTATCAGGGTCGGCAGCGGGAGAGAGACCCAGTACTTC. Its protein is CSVIRVGSGRETQYF.

The count of this clone is one. The V and J genes are TRBV29-1 and TRBJ2-2; tentative D call: TRBD1 (5 bases). The CDR3 sequence is 13 residues long. Trimming stripped 7 bases from V and 4 bases from J, with 13 bases between. CDR1 is SQVTM, CDR2 ANQGSEA, per germline. The CDR3 here is CSGQGYSTGELFF. CDR3 coding DNA: TGCAGCGGGCAGGGATATAGCACCGGGGAGCTGTTTTTT.

This chain links TRBV28 with TRBJ2-7, with a weak D call TRBD1 (6 bases). The CDR3 has 16 amino acids. V lost 8 bases to trimming and J lost 0 bases, with 20 bases between them. Germline CDR1 reads MDHEN; CDR2 reads SYDVKM. The CDR3 region has the DNA TGTGCCAGCGGCAGCTACGGGACACCGAACTCCTACGAGCAGTACGTC. Protein sequence: CASGSYGTPNSYEQYV.